This T cell receptor beta chain appears in the sequencing data of a study of OX40 agonist ivuxolimab in advanced cancers. Across the study: While on treatment, patients had intravenous ivuxolimab at 0.01 to 10 mg/kg every 2 weeks.

Whole-study findings and limits: Partial responders at 0.1-3.0 mg/kg showed near-lowest clonal expansion. Low normalized T-cell clonal expansion was also seen in some nonresponders.

Assay used: immunoSEQ multiplex PCR; TCRdb lists only in-frame clones, some missing. Of some 86,000 clones listed, around 85% were seen once; the top ten hold around 3.8%. Regarding this clone: Its antigen is undetermined.

Looked up from germline, CDR1 is SNHLY and CDR2 is FYNNEI. This CDR3 has 14 amino acids. With 7 bases removed from V and 0 bases from J, the gap between germline ends came to 12 bases. The source is an adult with an advanced solid tumor such as melanoma, head and neck, liver or kidney cancer. The V call is TRBV2, the J call TRBJ1-1; D call uncertain. The sequencing here drew on CD4+ or CD8+ T cells sorted from blood, taken in a trial of the OX40 agonist ivuxolimab. For the CDR3, the DNA is TGTGCCAGCACGGCCAGGCCAATGAACACTGAAGCTTTCTTT. As protein: CASTARPMNTEAFF.